The TCR beta chain described here comes from a study of a mutant IDH1 vaccine in newly diagnosed glioma. The repertoire was sequenced with immunoSEQ multiplex PCR; TCRdb's copy has only in-frame clones and lacks some. This sample has tens of thousands of clones, with about 81% found just once. In germline, CDR1 is MNHNS, CDR2 SASEGT. V lost 4 bases, J lost 2 bases, and 20 bases lay in between. The CDR3 has 17 amino acids. Time point specified: week 5, during vaccination. The content of each vaccine dose was 300 ug of mutant IDH1 20-mer peptide, and topical imiquimod accompanied it. Donors' newly diagnosed IDH1-mutant WHO grade 3 or 4 astrocytomas lacked nuclear ATRX. With respect to this clone: As yet, its antigen is unknown.

This clonotype originated in a woman between 50 and 59 years old with glioma. The specimen comprised PBMCs, sampled from a glioma patient whose treatment included an IDH1 peptide vaccine. V and J are TRBV6-1 and TRBJ1-2, with D possibly being TRBD1 (6 bases). CDR3 protein: CASSAGHNSRGNYGYTF. CDR3 nucleotides: TGTGCCAGCAGTGCGGGACACAACTCGAGGGGCAACTATGGCTACACCTTC.